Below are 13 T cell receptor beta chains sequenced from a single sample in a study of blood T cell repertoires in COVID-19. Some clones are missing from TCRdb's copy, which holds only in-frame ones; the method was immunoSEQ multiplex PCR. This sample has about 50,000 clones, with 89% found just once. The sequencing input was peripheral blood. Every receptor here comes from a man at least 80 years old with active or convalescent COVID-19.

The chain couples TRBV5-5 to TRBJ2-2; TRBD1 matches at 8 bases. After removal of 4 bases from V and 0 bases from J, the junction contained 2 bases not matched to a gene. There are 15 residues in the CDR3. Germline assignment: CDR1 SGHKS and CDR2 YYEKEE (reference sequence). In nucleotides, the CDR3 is TGTGCCAGCAGCCCGGACAGGGCGAACACCGGGGAGCTGTTTTTT. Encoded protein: CASSPDRANTGELFF.

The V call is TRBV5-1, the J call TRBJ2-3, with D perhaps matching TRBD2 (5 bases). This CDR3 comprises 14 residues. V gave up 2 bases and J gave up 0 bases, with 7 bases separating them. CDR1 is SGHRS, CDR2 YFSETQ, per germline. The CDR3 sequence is CASSFGLSTDTQYF. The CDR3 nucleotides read TGCGCCAGCAGCTTTGGACTGAGCACAGATACGCAGTATTTT.

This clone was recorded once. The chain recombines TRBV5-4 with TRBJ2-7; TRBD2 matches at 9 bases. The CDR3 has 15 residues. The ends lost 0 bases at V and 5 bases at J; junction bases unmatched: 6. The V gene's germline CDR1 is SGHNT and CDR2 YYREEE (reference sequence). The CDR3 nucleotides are TGTGCCAGCAGCTTGGGCGGGAGGGCCGAGAACGAGCAGTACTTC. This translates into CASSLGGRAENEQYF.

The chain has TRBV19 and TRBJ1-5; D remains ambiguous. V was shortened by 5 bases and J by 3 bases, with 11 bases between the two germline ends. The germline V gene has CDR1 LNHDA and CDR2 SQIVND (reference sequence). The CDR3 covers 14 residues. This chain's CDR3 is CASSRQRDNQPQHF. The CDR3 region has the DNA TGTGCCAGTAGTCGACAAAGAGACAATCAGCCCCAGCATTTT.

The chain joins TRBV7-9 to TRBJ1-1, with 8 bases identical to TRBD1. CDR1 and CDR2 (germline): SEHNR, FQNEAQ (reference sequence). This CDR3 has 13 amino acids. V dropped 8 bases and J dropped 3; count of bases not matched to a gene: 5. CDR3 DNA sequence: TGTGCCAGCCAGGGGGCGGGCGACACTGAAGCTTTCTTT. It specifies CASQGAGDTEAFF.

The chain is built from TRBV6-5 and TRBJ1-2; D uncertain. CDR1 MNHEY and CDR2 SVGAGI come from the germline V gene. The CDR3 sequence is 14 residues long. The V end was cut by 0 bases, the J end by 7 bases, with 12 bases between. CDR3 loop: CASSYSQEMGGYTF. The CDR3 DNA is TGTGCCAGCAGTTACTCGCAGGAAATGGGTGGCTACACCTTC.

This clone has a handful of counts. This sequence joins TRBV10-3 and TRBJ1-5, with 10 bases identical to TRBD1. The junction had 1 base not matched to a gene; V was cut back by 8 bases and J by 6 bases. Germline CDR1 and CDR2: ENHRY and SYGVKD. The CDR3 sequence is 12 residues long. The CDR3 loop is CAIGDRGQPQHF. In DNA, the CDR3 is TGTGCCATCGGGGACAGGGGTCAGCCCCAGCATTTT.

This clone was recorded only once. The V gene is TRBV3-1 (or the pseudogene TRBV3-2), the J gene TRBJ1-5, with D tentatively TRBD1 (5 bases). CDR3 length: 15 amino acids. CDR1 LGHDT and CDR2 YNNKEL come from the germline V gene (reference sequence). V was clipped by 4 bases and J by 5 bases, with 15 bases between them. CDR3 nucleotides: TGTGCCAGCAGCCGGGGACTAGGGAAAGATCAGCCCCAGCATTTT. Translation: CASSRGLGKDQPQHF.

The CDR3 DNA follows: TGCAGCGTTGAGGGCAGGGATGGGGTTTGGTCTGGCGTTTCCCTACCAAAAGAGACCCAGTACTTC. Protein product: CSVEGRDGVWSGVSLPKETQYF. The rearrangement links TRBV29-1 to TRBJ2-5; TRBD1 might be the D (5 bases). V was pared by 3 bases and J by 3 bases, with 38 bases between. The CDR3 extends over 22 amino acids. Germline V lookup: CDR1 SQVTM, CDR2 ANQGSEA. Combining the CDR3 with reference TRBV29-1 and TRBJ2-5 gives the whole variable domain SAVISQKPSRDICQRGTSLTIQCQVDSQVTMMFWYRQQPGQSLTLIATANQGSEATYESGFVIDKFPISRPNLTFSTLTVSNMSPEDSSIYLCSVEGRDGVWSGVSLPKETQYFGPGTRLLVL.

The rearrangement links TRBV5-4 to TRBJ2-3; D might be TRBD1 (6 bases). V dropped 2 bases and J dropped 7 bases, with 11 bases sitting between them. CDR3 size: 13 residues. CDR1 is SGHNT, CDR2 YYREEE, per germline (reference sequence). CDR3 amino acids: CASSLGQPNTQYF. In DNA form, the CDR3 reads TGTGCCAGCAGCTTAGGACAGCCCAATACGCAGTATTTT.

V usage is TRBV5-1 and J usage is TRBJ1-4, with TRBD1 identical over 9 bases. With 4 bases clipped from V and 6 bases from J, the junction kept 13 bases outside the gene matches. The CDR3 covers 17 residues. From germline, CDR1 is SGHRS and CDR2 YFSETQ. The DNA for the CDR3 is TGCGCCAGCAGCGTCGGACAGGGGATCGTGGTCCATGAAAAACTGTTTTTT. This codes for CASSVGQGIVVHEKLFF.

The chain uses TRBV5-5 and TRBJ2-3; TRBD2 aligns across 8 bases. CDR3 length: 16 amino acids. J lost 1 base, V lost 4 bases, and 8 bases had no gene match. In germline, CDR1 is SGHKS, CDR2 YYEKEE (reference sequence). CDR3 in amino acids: CASSPWAGGGTDTQYF. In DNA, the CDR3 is TGTGCCAGCAGCCCCTGGGCGGGGGGCGGCACAGATACGCAGTATTTT.

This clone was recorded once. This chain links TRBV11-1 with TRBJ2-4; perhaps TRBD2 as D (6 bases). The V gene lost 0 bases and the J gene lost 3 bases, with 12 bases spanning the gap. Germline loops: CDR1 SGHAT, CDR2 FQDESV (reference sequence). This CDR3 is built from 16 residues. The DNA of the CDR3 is TGTGCCAGCAGCTTAGCACGCGGGACTGGCAAAAACATTCAGTACTTC. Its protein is CASSLARGTGKNIQYF.